This T cell receptor (beta chain) was recorded in a study of cytomegalovirus exposure and HLA in healthy donors. Germline V gives CDR1 SGHDN, CDR2 FVKESK. The CDR3 sequence is 14 residues long. V gave up 4 bases and J gave up 5 bases; unmatched junction bases: 7. Measured with immunoSEQ multiplex PCR; TCRdb has only the in-frame clones, and not every one. The sample lists about 250,000 clones, roughly nine tenths seen once, with around 13% in the top ten. Sequencing was performed on PBMCs. The V gene is TRBV14, the J gene TRBJ2-5, with 7 bases matching TRBD1. This receptor was obtained from a man aged 18-30 years in good health and CMV-seropositive. The CDR3 DNA is TGTGCCAGCAGCCTGATCGACAGGGCGGAGACCCAGTACTTC. Residues: CASSLIDRAETQYF.